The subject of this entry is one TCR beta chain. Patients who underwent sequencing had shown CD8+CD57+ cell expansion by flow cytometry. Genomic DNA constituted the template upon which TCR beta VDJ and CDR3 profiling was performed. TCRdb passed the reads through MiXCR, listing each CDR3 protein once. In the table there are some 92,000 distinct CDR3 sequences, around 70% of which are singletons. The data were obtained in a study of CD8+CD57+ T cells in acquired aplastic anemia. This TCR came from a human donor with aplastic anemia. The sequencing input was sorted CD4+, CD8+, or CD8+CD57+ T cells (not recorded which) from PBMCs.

CDR3 region: CARGSKGAQYGYTF. The CDR3 DNA reads TGTGCCAGAGGGTCGAAGGGGGCGCAATATGGCTACACCTTC. The chain uses TRBV25-1 and TRBJ1-2; 7 nucleotides match TRBD1. The CDR3 length is 14 residues. Germline CDR1 is MGHDK and CDR2 is SYGVNS. V gave up 9 bases and J gave up 5 bases; unmatched junction bases: 12.